Listed below are T cell receptor beta chains from one sample, sequenced in a study of shared clonotypes between healthy human individuals. Sequencing used immunoSEQ multiplex PCR; TCRdb keeps in-frame clones, though not all of them. Of about 2.2 million clones listed, around 93% are singletons. The sample consisted of naive CD8+ T cells from PBMCs. The receptor set was obtained from a man between 18 and 29 years old in good health. Some clones in this sample may be carry-over from other donors' samples. CDR3s include the opening cysteine and the closing phenylalanine or tryptophan. D genes are given only for firm matches. Rows may omit the clone size; those that give it use once, few, many or a size class.

TRBV11-2	-	TRBJ2-7	-	CASSSRGRSYEQYF	TGTGCCAGCAGCTCACGCGGCAGGAGCTACGAGCAGTACTTC
TRBV7-9	-	TRBJ2-1	TRBD1	CASSQRDRDNEQFF	TGTGCCAGCAGCCAAAGGGACAGGGACAATGAGCAGTTCTTC
TRBV4-1	-	TRBJ2-2	-	CASSQEWGAAGELFF	TGCGCCAGCAGCCAAGAATGGGGGGCTGCCGGGGAGCTGTTTTTT
TRBV11-3	-	TRBJ2-3	-	CASSLASGGVSDTQYF	TGTGCCAGCAGCTTAGCCTCGGGCGGGGTCTCGGATACGCAGTATTTT
TRBV6-5	-	TRBJ1-2	-	CASLGPNYGYTF	TGTGCCAGCCTGGGGCCTAACTATGGCTACACCTTC
TRBV11-3	-	TRBJ2-1	TRBD2	CASSPTSGIYNEQFF	TGTGCCAGCAGCCCAACTAGCGGAATCTACAATGAGCAGTTCTTC
TRBV7-3	once	TRBJ2-1	-	CASSYFLGSDIPEYNEQFF	TGTGCCAGCAGCTATTTTCTTGGGAGTGACATCCCGGAGTACAATGAGCAGTTCTTC
TRBV7-6	-	TRBJ2-7	-	CASSLDLRDEQYF	TGTGCCAGCAGCTTAGATCTGAGGGACGAGCAGTACTTC
TRBV27	once	TRBJ1-5	-	CASSLVGNSNQPQHF	TGTGCCAGCAGTTTAGTGGGGAACAGCAATCAGCCCCAGCATTTT
TRBV7-8	-	TRBJ1-2	-	CASTLRQGPPHGYTF	TGTGCCAGCACCCTTCGGCAGGGGCCACCCCATGGCTACACCTTC
TRBV28	-	TRBJ1-1	-	CASSLLLNTEAFF	TGTGCCAGCAGTCTCTTATTGAACACTGAAGCTTTCTTT
TRBV4-2	-	TRBJ2-7	TRBD2	CASSPSLAGGYEQYF	TGTGCCAGCAGCCCGTCACTAGCGGGAGGTTACGAGCAGTACTTC
TRBV5-5	-	TRBJ2-1	TRBD2	CASSRLAGNHLEQFF	TGTGCCAGCAGCCGACTAGCGGGGAACCACCTTGAGCAGTTCTTC
TRBV28	-	TRBJ2-7	-	CASSLTGLFGEQYF	TGTGCCAGCAGTTTAACGGGTCTATTCGGCGAGCAGTACTTC
TRBV27	-	TRBJ2-2	TRBD1	CASSPWTGEGTGELFF	TGTGCCAGCAGTCCGTGGACAGGGGAAGGCACCGGGGAGCTGTTTTTT
TRBV4-2	-	TRBJ2-7	-	CASSPTQYLLQGNYEQYF	TGTGCCAGCAGCCCTACACAATACCTCCTGCAGGGGAACTACGAGCAGTACTTC
TRBV2	-	TRBJ1-2	TRBD1	CASSERDRGRDGYTF	TGTGCCAGCAGTGAAAGGGACAGGGGGCGCGATGGCTACACCTTC
TRBV6-5	-	TRBJ1-1	-	CASRRGDNTEAFF	TGTGCCAGCAGAAGGGGGGACAACACTGAAGCTTTCTTT
TRBV7-8	once	TRBJ2-5	TRBD2	CASSSREVQETQYF	TGTGCCAGCAGCTCGCGGGAGGTCCAAGAGACCCAGTACTTC
TRBV7-9	-	TRBJ2-7	-	CASSSTVRSYEQYF	TGTGCCAGCAGCTCGACAGTTCGCTCCTACGAGCAGTACTTC
TRBV10-2	-	TRBJ1-1	-	CASGPGTQNTEAFF	TGCGCCAGCGGTCCTGGGACACAAAACACTGAAGCTTTCTTT
TRBV6-5	-	TRBJ2-7	TRBD1	CASSYSGQGPYEQYF	TGTGCCAGCAGTTATTCGGGACAGGGTCCCTACGAGCAGTACTTC
TRBV5-4	-	TRBJ2-3	-	CASSIVVGRVGADTQYF	TGTGCCAGCAGTATAGTAGTCGGGCGGGTGGGAGCCGATACGCAGTATTTT
TRBV16	-	TRBJ1-1	-	CASSQGQVGMNTEAFF	TGTGCCAGCAGCCAAGGGCAGGTAGGGATGAACACTGAAGCTTTCTTT
TRBV19	-	TRBJ2-7	-	CASSFRTSPRDEQYF	TGTGCCAGTAGTTTTCGGACCTCCCCGCGGGACGAGCAGTACTTC
TRBV19	-	TRBJ2-7	-	CASSPPGTIVYEQYF	TGTGCCAGTAGTCCCCCCGGGACAATCGTCTACGAGCAGTACTTC
TRBV5-1	-	TRBJ2-3	-	CASSLKLGGTDTQYF	TGCGCCAGCAGCTTAAAACTAGGGGGGACAGATACGCAGTATTTT
TRBV7-6	once	TRBJ2-7	-	CASSFTRANYEQYF	TGTGCCAGCAGCTTTACCAGGGCAAACTACGAGCAGTACTTC
TRBV27	-	TRBJ2-2	-	CASSLRTVANTGELFF	TGTGCCAGCAGTTTGAGGACAGTCGCGAACACCGGGGAGCTGTTTTTT
TRBV7-9	-	TRBJ1-2	-	CASSLGTVYGYTF	TGTGCCAGCAGCTTAGGGACGGTCTATGGCTACACCTTC
TRBV2	-	TRBJ2-1	TRBD2	CASYIRGLAGANEQFF	TGTGCCAGCTATATACGGGGACTAGCGGGAGCCAATGAGCAGTTCTTC
TRBV7-9	-	TRBJ2-1	-	CASSLDQYNEQFF	TGTGCCAGCAGCTTAGACCAGTACAATGAGCAGTTCTTC
TRBV7-8	-	TRBJ2-7	TRBD2	CASSYVAGVGYEQYF	TGTGCCAGCAGCTACGTAGCGGGAGTAGGCTACGAGCAGTACTTC